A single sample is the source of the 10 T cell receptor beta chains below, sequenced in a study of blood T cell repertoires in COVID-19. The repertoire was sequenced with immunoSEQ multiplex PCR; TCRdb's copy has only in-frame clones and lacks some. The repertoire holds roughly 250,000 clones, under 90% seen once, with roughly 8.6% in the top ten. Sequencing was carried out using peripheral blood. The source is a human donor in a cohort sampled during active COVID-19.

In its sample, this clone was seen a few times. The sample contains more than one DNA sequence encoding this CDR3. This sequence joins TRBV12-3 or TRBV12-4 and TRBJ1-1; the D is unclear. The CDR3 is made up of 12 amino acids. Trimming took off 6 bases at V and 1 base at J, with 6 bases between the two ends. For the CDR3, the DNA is TGTGCCAGCAGAGGAGGGAACACTGAAGCTTTCTTT. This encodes CASRGGNTEAFF.

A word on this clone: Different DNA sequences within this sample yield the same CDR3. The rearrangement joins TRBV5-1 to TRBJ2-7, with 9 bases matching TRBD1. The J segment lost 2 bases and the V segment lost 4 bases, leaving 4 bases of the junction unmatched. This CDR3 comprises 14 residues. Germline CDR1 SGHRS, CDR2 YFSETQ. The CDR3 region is CASSPGQGPYEQYF. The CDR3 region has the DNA TGCGCCAGCAGCCCGGGACAGGGCCCCTACGAGCAGTACTTC.

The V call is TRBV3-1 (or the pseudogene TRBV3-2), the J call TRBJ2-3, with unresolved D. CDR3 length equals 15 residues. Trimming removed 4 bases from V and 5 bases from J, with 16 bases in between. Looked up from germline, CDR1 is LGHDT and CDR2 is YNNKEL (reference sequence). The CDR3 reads CASSLSGVAGDTQYF. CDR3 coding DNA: TGTGCCAGCAGCCTGTCCGGTGTAGCCGGAGATACGCAGTATTTT.

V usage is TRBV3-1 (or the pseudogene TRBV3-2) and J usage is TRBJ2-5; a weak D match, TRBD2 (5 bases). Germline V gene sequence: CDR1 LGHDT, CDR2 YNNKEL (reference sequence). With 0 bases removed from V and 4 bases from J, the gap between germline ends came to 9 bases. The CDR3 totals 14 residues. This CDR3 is CASSQDPRAETQYF. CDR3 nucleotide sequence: TGTGCCAGCAGCCAAGATCCGAGGGCAGAGACCCAGTACTTC.

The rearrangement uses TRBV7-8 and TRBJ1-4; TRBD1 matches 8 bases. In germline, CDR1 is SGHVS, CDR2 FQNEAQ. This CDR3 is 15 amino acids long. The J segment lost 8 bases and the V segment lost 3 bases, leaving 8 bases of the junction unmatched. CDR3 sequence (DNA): TGTGCCAGCAGCTTTCGCTCAGGGGGCGCCGAAAAACTGTTTTTT. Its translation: CASSFRSGGAEKLFF.

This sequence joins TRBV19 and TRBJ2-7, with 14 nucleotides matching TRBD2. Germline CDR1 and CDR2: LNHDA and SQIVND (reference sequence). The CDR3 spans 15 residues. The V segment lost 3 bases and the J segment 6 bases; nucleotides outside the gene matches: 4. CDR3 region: CASSIGTSGSPEQYF. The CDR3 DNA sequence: TGTGCCAGTAGTATCGGGACTAGCGGGAGCCCCGAGCAGTACTTC.

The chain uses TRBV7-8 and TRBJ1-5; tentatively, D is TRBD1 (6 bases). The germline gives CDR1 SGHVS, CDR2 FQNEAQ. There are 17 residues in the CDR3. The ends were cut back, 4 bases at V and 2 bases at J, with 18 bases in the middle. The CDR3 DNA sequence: TGTGCCAGCAGCTCCCAAAACCTAAGACAGGGCAATCAGCCCCAGCATTTT. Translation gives CASSSQNLRQGNQPQHF. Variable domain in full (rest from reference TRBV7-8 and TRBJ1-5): GAGVSQSPRYKVAKRGQDVALRCDPISGHVSLFWYQQALGQGPEFLTYFQNEAQLDKSGLPSDRFFAERPEGSVSTLKIQRTQQEDSAVYLCASSSQNLRQGNQPQHFGDGTRLSIL.

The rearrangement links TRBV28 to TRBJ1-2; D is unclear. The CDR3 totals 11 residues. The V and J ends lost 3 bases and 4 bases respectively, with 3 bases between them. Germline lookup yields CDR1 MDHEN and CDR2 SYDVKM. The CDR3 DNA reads TGTGCCAGCAGTTTCCGCTATGGCTACACCTTC. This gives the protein CASSFRYGYTF.

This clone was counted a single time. CDR3 loop: CASTGMGTEAFF. The CDR3, as DNA: TGTGCCAGCACCGGGATGGGGACTGAAGCTTTCTTT. The gene calls are TRBV2 and TRBJ1-1; D is undetermined. The CDR3 contains 12 residues. Trimming removed 7 bases at V and 5 bases at J, with 11 bases between. Germline assignment: CDR1 SNHLY and CDR2 FYNNEI.

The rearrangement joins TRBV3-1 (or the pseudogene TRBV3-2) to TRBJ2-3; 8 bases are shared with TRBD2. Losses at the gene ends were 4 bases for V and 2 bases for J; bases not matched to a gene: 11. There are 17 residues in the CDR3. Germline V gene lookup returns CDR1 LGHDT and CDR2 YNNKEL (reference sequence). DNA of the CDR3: TGTGCCAGCAGCCTCAGACTAGCGACCTCCCCCACAGATACGCAGTATTTT. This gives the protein CASSLRLATSPTDTQYF.